Each of the 15 T cell receptor beta chains below was sequenced from the same sample in a study of blood T cell repertoires in COVID-19. The table came from immunoSEQ multiplex PCR; TCRdb's copy has only in-frame clones and leaves some out. Here the sample spans approximately 300,000 clones, around 88% being singletons. Sequencing was carried out using peripheral blood. The source of these receptors is a woman in her fifties or sixties with acute or convalescent COVID-19.

The genes are TRBV5-4 and TRBJ1-2; D not resolved. The CDR3 sequence is 16 residues long. Trimming stripped 0 bases from V and 8 bases from J, with 20 bases between. Germline loops: CDR1 SGHNT, CDR2 YYREEE (reference sequence). CDR3 protein: CASSLANGRTSGGYTF. The CDR3 bases are TGTGCCAGCAGCTTGGCCAACGGACGGACCTCGGGGGGCTACACCTTC.

The rearrangement uses TRBV20-1 and TRBJ1-1; the D is unclear. CDR3 length: 11 residues. Germline V gene lookup returns CDR1 DFQATT and CDR2 SNEGSKA (reference sequence). V lost 4 bases and J 6 bases, leaving 9 bases between the germline ends. The CDR3 nucleotides read TGCAGTGCTACCGGTGGGCCTGAAGCTTTCTTT. This encodes CSATGGPEAFF.

This chain uses TRBV29-1 with TRBJ2-5; 13 bases map to TRBD2. Germline V CDR1 and CDR2: SQVTM, ANQGSEA. The CDR3 extends over 14 amino acids. Unmatched junction bases numbered 7, after V lost 7 bases and J lost 5 bases. CDR3 DNA sequence: TGCAGCGCCGGACTAGCGGGAGTTAGGGAGACCCAGTACTTC. Its translation: CSAGLAGVRETQYF. Full variable domain (outside the CDR3, taken from reference TRBV29-1 and TRBJ2-5): SAVISQKPSRDICQRGTSLTIQCQVDSQVTMMFWYRQQPGQSLTLIATANQGSEATYESGFVIDKFPISRPNLTFSTLTVSNMSPEDSSIYLCSAGLAGVRETQYFGPGTRLLVL.

The J gene is TRBJ2-3, the V gene TRBV7-3; unclear D gene. Germline-derived CDR1 and CDR2 are SGHTA and FQGTGA. CDR3 size: 13 residues. Trimming removed 5 bases from V and 4 bases from J, with 10 bases in between. In DNA form, the CDR3 reads TGTGCCAGCAGCCTAGTTAGCCCAGATACGCAGTATTTT. Its protein product is CASSLVSPDTQYF.

The rearrangement links TRBV5-1 to TRBJ1-3; D may be TRBD1 (6 bases). The CDR3 is made up of 16 amino acids. The V gene's germline CDR1 is SGHRS and CDR2 YFSETQ. The germline V and J ends were trimmed by 0 bases and 2 bases, with 12 bases remaining between them. The CDR3 region has the DNA TGCGCCAGCAGCTTGGCCGGCCCAGGGGCTGGAAACACCATATATTTT. This translates into CASSLAGPGAGNTIYF.

The chain joins TRBV5-1 to TRBJ1-4, with TRBD1 matching over 8 bases. Trimming at V came to 4 bases and at J to 4 bases, leaving 6 bases not matched to a gene. This CDR3 contains 15 residues. Germline assignment: CDR1 SGHRS and CDR2 YFSETQ. The CDR3 sequence: CASSPQGAHNEKLFF. In nucleotides, the CDR3 is TGCGCCAGCAGCCCTCAGGGGGCGCATAATGAAAAACTGTTTTTT.

This clone showed up just once. The chain has TRBV2 and TRBJ2-7; 7 nucleotides agree with TRBD2. V lost 8 bases, J lost 4 bases, and 8 bases stayed unmatched. Germline-derived CDR1 and CDR2 are SNHLY and FYNNEI. The CDR3 has 13 residues. The CDR3 DNA sequence: TGTGCCAGCGCGGGACTATTAACGTACGAGCAGTACTTC. Its translation is CASAGLLTYEQYF.

The rearrangement links TRBV7-9 to TRBJ1-2, with TRBD1 matching 9 bases. Germline values: CDR1 SEHNR, CDR2 FQNEAQ (reference sequence). V shed 5 bases and J 5 bases; nucleotides not matched to a gene: 3. CDR3 length equals 13 residues. The CDR3 DNA follows: TGTGCCAGCAGCCTAGGACAGGGGTATGGCTACACCTTC. Protein sequence: CASSLGQGYGYTF.

This clone was observed a handful of times. Other DNA sequences within the sample encode an identical CDR3. The chain joins TRBV6-5 to TRBJ2-7; 9 nucleotides match TRBD1. V trimming: 6 bases; J trimming: 4 bases; junction bases outside the gene matches: 7. The length of the CDR3 is 14 residues. The germline CDR1 and CDR2 sequences are MNHEY and SVGAGI. Here the CDR3 reads CASSPGTGRYEQYF. The CDR3 region has the DNA TGTGCCAGCAGCCCCGGGACAGGGAGGTACGAGCAGTACTTC.

The J gene is TRBJ2-1, the V gene TRBV30; 15 bases are a match to TRBD2. V lost 2 bases to trimming and J lost 7 bases; unmatched junction nucleotides: 3. CDR3 length: 15 amino acids. CDR1 is GTSNPN, CDR2 SVGIG, per germline (reference sequence). CDR3: CAWSQGTSGRNEQFF. CDR3 sequence (DNA): TGTGCCTGGAGTCAAGGGACTAGCGGGAGGAATGAGCAGTTCTTC. The full variable domain, its missing parts supplied by reference TRBV30 and TRBJ2-1, is SQTIHQWPATLVQPVGSPLSLECTVEGTSNPNLYWYRQAAGRGLQLLFYSVGIGQISSEVPQNLSASRPQDRQFILSSKKLLLSDSGFYLCAWSQGTSGRNEQFFGPGTRLTVL.

This chain connects TRBV11-3 to TRBJ2-3; 10 bases map to TRBD1. J lost 0 bases, V lost 1 base, and 7 bases had no gene match. Germline CDR1 SGHNT, CDR2 YENEEA. This CDR3 has 18 residues. The CDR3 nucleotides read TGTGCCAGCAGCTTAGGGGGGACAGGGGACCAGAGCACAGATACGCAGTATTTT. Translation gives CASSLGGTGDQSTDTQYF.

The rearrangement joins TRBV5-1 to TRBJ2-5, with 9 bases aligning to TRBD1. Unmatched junction bases numbered 9, after V lost 5 bases and J lost 4 bases. The germline gives CDR1 SGHRS, CDR2 YFSETQ. The CDR3 runs to 15 residues. The CDR3 DNA reads TGCGCCAGCAGGCCAGGGCCGGGACAGGGAGAGACCCAGTACTTC. Its protein product is CASRPGPGQGETQYF.

This chain uses TRBV7-9 with TRBJ2-7; 8 bases match TRBD2. Unmatched junction bases numbered 8, after V lost 5 bases and J lost 5 bases. Germline values: CDR1 SEHNR, CDR2 FQNEAQ (reference sequence). This CDR3 is built from 14 residues. The CDR3 here is CASSLERERDEQYF. CDR3 DNA: TGTGCCAGCAGCCTGGAGCGGGAGCGTGACGAGCAGTACTTC. Full variable domain (remainder filled in from reference TRBV7-9 and TRBJ2-7): DTGVSQNPRHKITKRGQNVTFRCDPISEHNRLYWYRQTLGQGPEFLTYFQNEAQLEKSRLLSDRFSAERPKGSFSTLEIQRTEQGDSAMYLCASSLERERDEQYFGPGTRLTVT.

The chain recombines TRBV6-5 with TRBJ1-1, with D possibly matching TRBD1 (5 bases). From germline, CDR1 is MNHEY and CDR2 SVGAGI. V shed 6 bases and J shed 3 bases, with 17 bases lying between them. The CDR3 extends over 15 amino acids. The CDR3 loop is CASSPLLGGDTEAFF. CDR3 sequence (DNA): TGTGCCAGCAGCCCCCTCCTTGGGGGGGACACTGAAGCTTTCTTT.

V is TRBV28 and J is TRBJ1-2; maybe TRBD1 (6 bases). The germline V gene encodes CDR1 MDHEN and CDR2 SYDVKM. There are 16 residues in the CDR3. V lost 4 bases and J 7 bases, leaving 22 bases between the germline ends. The CDR3: CASSSPEGGGGGGYTF. The CDR3 DNA sequence: TGTGCCAGCAGTTCCCCTGAGGGGGGGGGCGGAGGTGGCTACACCTTC.